Only a few counts were recorded for the clone carrying this T cell receptor beta chain. What it binds is not known. TCRdb itself ran the reads through MiXCR, one entry per CDR3 protein. The profile shows about 890,000 distinct CDR3 sequences, 30% to 40% of them singletons. This sample was included in a study of T cell repertoires in cytomegalovirus infection. The germline CDR1 and CDR2 sequences are SEHNR and FQNEAQ (reference sequence). CDR3 length: 14 amino acids. Trimming took 4 bases from V and 2 from J, leaving 10 bases between them. The sequence came from a human donor in good health (CMV status not recorded). Some clones in this sample may be carry-over from other donors' samples. The sample was cultured CD8+ T cells from PBMCs, taken from culture after CMV antigen stimulation. The genes are TRBV7-9 and TRBJ2-3; TRBD1 might be the D (6 bases). The CDR3 here is CASSSRQVTDTQYF. In DNA form, the CDR3 reads TGTGCCAGCAGCTCCCGACAGGTCACAGATACGCAGTATTTT.